The 26 T cell receptor beta chains presented below share a single source sample, sequenced in a study of T cell changes during pregnancy in multiple sclerosis. Sequenced by immunoSEQ multiplex PCR; TCRdb stores in-frame clones only, minus some. The sample has 75,000 to 95,000 clones, more than 85% seen once. The starting material was peripheral blood, obtained in the first trimester of pregnancy. These TCRs come from a female donor with multiple sclerosis, enrolled in a pregnancy study.

The chain is built from TRBV6-5 and TRBJ2-7, with 9 bases lining up with TRBD2. J lost 5 bases, V lost 4 bases, and 9 bases had no gene match. The length of the CDR3 is 15 residues. The V gene's germline CDR1 is MNHEY and CDR2 SVGAGI. Here the CDR3 reads CASSSYLAGRDEQYF. Here the CDR3 DNA reads TGTGCCAGCAGTTCTTATCTAGCGGGACGGGACGAGCAGTACTTC.

The chain couples TRBV28 to TRBJ1-2, with D maybe TRBD1 (5 bases). The germline V gene encodes CDR1 MDHEN and CDR2 SYDVKM. The germline V and J ends were trimmed by 3 bases and 7 bases, with 12 bases remaining between them. The CDR3 is 13 residues long. The CDR3 DNA reads as TGTGCCAGCAGTTTCGGAGGGAGGGGTGGCTACACCTTC. Amino acids: CASSFGGRGGYTF.

This chain joins TRBV7-9 and TRBJ1-1, with a weak D call TRBD1 (6 bases). Trimming removed 4 bases from V and 0 bases from J, with 18 bases in between. The CDR3 is made up of 17 amino acids. Germline V CDR1 and CDR2: SEHNR, FQNEAQ (reference sequence). CDR3 protein: CASSSPGSRGLNTEAFF. The DNA of the CDR3 is TGTGCCAGCAGCTCCCCCGGTTCCAGGGGTTTGAACACTGAAGCTTTCTTT.

The rearrangement uses TRBV18 and TRBJ2-1; D call uncertain. The V end was cut by 6 bases, the J end by 0 bases, with 6 bases between. This CDR3 comprises 13 residues. The germline V gene encodes CDR1 KGHSH and CDR2 LQKENI. This CDR3 is CASSKSSYNEQFF. CDR3 DNA: TGTGCCAGCTCTAAGAGCTCCTACAATGAGCAGTTCTTC.

V and J are TRBV25-1 and TRBJ1-1; the match to TRBD1 covers 9 bases. Per germline, CDR1 MGHDK and CDR2 SYGVNS. The CDR3 spans 14 residues. With V trimmed by 2 bases and J by 3 bases, 1 base remained unmatched. CDR3 in DNA: TGTGCCAGCAGTGAAAGGACAGGGGACACTGAAGCTTTCTTT. Its protein product is CASSERTGDTEAFF.

The chain is built from TRBV6-1 and TRBJ2-2; possible D gene TRBD1, 6 bases. Trimming removed 7 bases from V and 7 bases from J, with 7 bases in between. The CDR3 length is 11 residues. In germline, CDR1 is MNHNS, CDR2 SASEGT. The CDR3 loop reads CASKGDGELFF. The CDR3 nucleotides are TGTGCCAGCAAGGGGGACGGGGAGCTGTTTTTT.

The chain recombines TRBV9 with TRBJ2-2; 7 nucleotides match TRBD1. V lost 4 bases, J lost 2 bases, and 8 bases stayed unmatched. The CDR3 runs 16 residues. Germline CDR1 is SGDLS and CDR2 is YYNGEE. CDR3 loop: CASSTPGGPNTGELFF. In nucleotides, the CDR3 is TGTGCCAGCAGCACCCCAGGGGGACCCAACACCGGGGAGCTGTTTTTT.

This chain links TRBV7-9 with TRBJ2-7; D remains ambiguous. With 4 bases removed from V and 4 bases from J, the gap between germline ends came to 11 bases. The CDR3 has 13 residues. Germline loops: CDR1 SEHNR, CDR2 FQNEAQ (reference sequence). Here the CDR3 reads CASSSEETYEQYF. In DNA form, the CDR3 reads TGTGCCAGCAGCTCCGAAGAAACTTACGAGCAGTACTTC.

The chain recombines TRBV30 with TRBJ1-1; D is undetermined. This CDR3 has 15 amino acids. The V gene's germline CDR1 is GTSNPN and CDR2 SVGIG (reference sequence). Trimming pared 5 bases from V and 1 base from J, leaving 17 bases between. The CDR3 is CAWFSFRVRNTEAFF. The CDR3 coding sequence is TGTGCCTGGTTTTCCTTTCGAGTCCGGAACACTGAAGCTTTCTTT.

V is TRBV11-3 and J is TRBJ1-2; 7 bases agree with TRBD1. Losses at the gene ends were 4 bases for V and 1 base for J; bases not matched to a gene: 12. This CDR3 spans 17 amino acids. Looked up from germline, CDR1 is SGHNT and CDR2 is YENEEA. The CDR3: CASSSGIRQGLNYGYTF. The CDR3 DNA follows: TGTGCCAGCAGCTCCGGAATCAGACAGGGCCTTAACTATGGCTACACCTTC.

The chain recombines TRBV30 with TRBJ1-4, with 7 bases identical to TRBD1. The CDR3 is 12 residues long. Germline V CDR1 and CDR2: GTSNPN, SVGIG (reference sequence). Germline trimming cut 8 bases from V and 8 bases from J; bases unmatched to any gene: 8. DNA of the CDR3: TGTGCCGGTACAGGGGACCAAGAAAAACTGTTTTTT. As protein: CAGTGDQEKLFF.

The rearrangement links TRBV6-1 to TRBJ2-7; 7 nucleotides line up with TRBD1. CDR1 and CDR2 (germline): MNHNS, SASEGT. V lost 5 bases and J lost 3; bases outside the gene matches: 10. The CDR3 totals 15 residues. The CDR3 nucleotides are TGTGCCAGCAGTTTTTCGGGACAGACCTACTACGAGCAGTACTTC. It yields the protein CASSFSGQTYYEQYF.

This chain joins TRBV7-9 and TRBJ2-3; D gene unclear. Germline CDR1 reads SEHNR; CDR2 reads FQNEAQ (reference sequence). This CDR3 contains 14 residues. Trimming cost V 2 bases and J 3 bases, with 9 bases left between them. The CDR3 region has the DNA TGTGCCAGCAGCTTAAGTATCGAGACAGATACGCAGTATTTT. Translating gives CASSLSIETDTQYF.

The chain has TRBV19 and TRBJ2-7; 13 bases are a match to TRBD2. Unmatched junction bases numbered 6, after V lost 8 bases and J lost 2 bases. From germline, CDR1 is LNHDA and CDR2 SQIVND (reference sequence). The CDR3 covers 15 residues. The CDR3 DNA reads TGTGCCAGTTCGTGGGGGACTAGCGGGGCCTACGAGCAGTACTTC. Translating it yields CASSWGTSGAYEQYF.

The chain combines TRBV27 with TRBJ2-1, with a tentative D call TRBD1 (5 bases). V shed 5 bases and J shed 6 bases, with 17 bases lying between them. Germline V gene sequence: CDR1 MNHEY, CDR2 SMNVEV (reference sequence). The CDR3 totals 15 residues. This CDR3 is CASSLLMDNPNEQFF. Written as DNA, the CDR3 is TGTGCCAGCAGTCTCCTTATGGACAATCCCAATGAGCAGTTCTTC.

This sequence joins TRBV29-1 and TRBJ1-2; 8 positions match TRBD1. Germline V gene data show CDR1 as SQVTM and CDR2 as ANQGSEA. This CDR3 is 12 amino acids long. Trimming took 7 bases from V and 7 from J; bases not matched to a gene: 8. The CDR3 nucleotides read TGCAGCGGACGGACAGGGAGCGGTGGCTACACCTTC. This sequence encodes CSGRTGSGGYTF. The whole variable domain, remainder taken from reference TRBV29-1 and TRBJ1-2, is SAVISQKPSRDICQRGTSLTIQCQVDSQVTMMFWYRQQPGQSLTLIATANQGSEATYESGFVIDKFPISRPNLTFSTLTVSNMSPEDSSIYLCSGRTGSGGYTFGSGTRLTVV.

V is TRBV28 and J is TRBJ2-7, with D possibly being TRBD1 (7 bases). The germline V gene has CDR1 MDHEN and CDR2 SYDVKM. The CDR3 contains 15 residues. Trimming left V 3 bases short and J 0 bases short, with 12 bases between. Here the CDR3 reads CASSLSRGDSYEQYF. The CDR3 DNA follows: TGTGCCAGCAGTTTGTCCAGGGGGGACTCCTACGAGCAGTACTTC.

The rearrangement joins TRBV21-1 to TRBJ2-5; the tabulated D call, TRBD1, remains unverified against the DNA. TRBV21-1 is tagged as a pseudogene. The CDR3 loop spans 13 amino acids. Here the CDR3 DNA reads TGTGCCCGGGACACCCTATGGAAAGAGACCCAGTACTTC. Its protein is CARDTLWKETQYF.

CDR3 sequence: CASSVLGTSNEQFF. DNA for the CDR3: TGTGCCAGCAGCGTATTGGGGACTAGCAATGAGCAGTTCTTC. The chain couples TRBV9 to TRBJ2-1; 8 bases agree with TRBD2. CDR1 is SGDLS, CDR2 YYNGEE, per germline. The CDR3 extends over 14 amino acids. Germline trimming cut 1 base from V and 6 bases from J; bases unmatched to any gene: 3.

The chain employs TRBV7-2 and TRBJ2-1; D might be TRBD2 (6 bases). This CDR3 contains 14 residues. V lost 2 bases, J lost 6 bases, and 11 bases lay in between. In germline, CDR1 is SGHTA, CDR2 FQGNSA. CDR3 sequence (DNA): TGTGCCAGCAGCTTATTTTCCGGGGGCAATGAGCAGTTCTTC. It codes for CASSLFSGGNEQFF.

The chain joins TRBV18 to TRBJ2-7; D is perhaps TRBD2 (5 bases). Germline assignment: CDR1 KGHSH and CDR2 LQKENI. V gave up 2 bases and J gave up 3 bases, with 11 bases separating them. The CDR3 loop spans 14 amino acids. DNA for the CDR3: TGTGCCAGCTCACCATTCTATGCGGGCTACGAGCAGTACTTC. It yields the protein CASSPFYAGYEQYF.

This sequence joins TRBV27 and TRBJ2-7, with TRBD1 matching 9 bases. The CDR3 extends over 14 amino acids. Germline V gene data show CDR1 as MNHEY and CDR2 as SMNVEV (reference sequence). The V gene end was trimmed by 8 bases and the J gene end by 6 bases; junction bases not matched to a gene: 11. CDR3 in amino acids: CASSPRTGELEQYF. The CDR3 DNA reads as TGTGCCAGCTCTCCCCGGACAGGGGAACTCGAGCAGTACTTC.

This clone was detected only once. V and J are TRBV19 and TRBJ2-7, with D perhaps matching TRBD2 (5 bases). V was cut by 6 bases and J by 0 bases, with 6 bases left in between. CDR1 and CDR2 from the germline V gene are LNHDA and SQIVND (reference sequence). There are 12 residues in the CDR3. DNA of the CDR3: TGTGCCAGTAGCGGGAACTCCTACGAGCAGTACTTC. This translates into CASSGNSYEQYF. Full variable domain (rest looked up from reference TRBV19 and TRBJ2-7): DGGITQSPKYLFRKEGQNVTLSCEQNLNHDAMYWYRQDPGQGLRLIYYSQIVNDFQKGDIAEGYSVSREKKESFPLTVTSAQKNPTAFYLCASSGNSYEQYFGPGTRLTVT.

The chain links TRBV19 to TRBJ1-5; TRBD1 is a possible D gene (5 bases). V was cut by 7 bases and J by 0 bases, with 7 bases left in between. The germline V gene has CDR1 LNHDA and CDR2 SQIVND (reference sequence). The CDR3 is made up of 13 amino acids. The CDR3 sequence: CASNRLSNQPQHF. CDR3 DNA sequence: TGTGCCAGTAACAGGCTTAGCAATCAGCCCCAGCATTTT.

The V call is TRBV4-2, the J call TRBJ2-7; D is ambiguous. The germline V gene has CDR1 LGHNA and CDR2 YNFKEQ. This CDR3 has 15 residues. V shed 0 bases and J shed 3 bases, with 12 bases lying between them. The CDR3 DNA reads TGTGCCAGCAGCCAAGAAAGAAGCGCATACTACGAGCAGTACTTC. Encoded protein: CASSQERSAYYEQYF.

DNA for the CDR3: TGTGCCAGCAGAACAGGGCTGGATGGCTACACCTTC. Its translation: CASRTGLDGYTF. This chain joins TRBV27 and TRBJ1-2, with D possibly matching TRBD1 (6 bases). The CDR3 length is 12 residues. Germline V gives CDR1 MNHEY, CDR2 SMNVEV (reference sequence). V shed 6 bases and J shed 6 bases, with 11 bases lying between them.